What follows are 16 T cell receptor beta chains derived from one specimen sequenced in a study of T cells in Graves' hyperthyroidism and ophthalmopathy. Amplification yielded TCR beta CDR3 regions, with RNA transcripts as the source. RT-PCR in the first round (using the HTBI primer set) targeted the TCR CDR3. MiXCR was run by TCRdb on the multiplex PCR reads, yielding one entry per CDR3 protein. The sample contains 500,000 to 700,000 distinct CDR3 sequences, 16% of which appear only once. Sequencing was performed on blood. The receptors derive from a woman aged 18-30 years with Graves' hyperthyroidism.

This clonotype came up many times. The chain is built from TRBV19 and TRBJ2-7; 9 bases agree with TRBD2. With V trimmed by 7 bases and J by 0 bases, 4 bases remained unmatched. The CDR3 is made up of 14 amino acids. Germline values: CDR1 LNHDA, CDR2 SQIVND (reference sequence). CDR3 amino acids: CASKGGGDSYEQYF. Written as DNA, the CDR3 is TGTGCCAGTAAAGGCGGGGGGGACTCCTACGAGCAGTACTTC.

In its sample, this clonotype was seen many times. The genes are TRBV12-3 or TRBV12-4 and TRBJ1-6; 9 nucleotides align to TRBD1. The CDR3 sequence is 15 residues long. V lost 3 bases and J lost 10; bases outside the gene matches: 7. This CDR3 reads CASSLARGTGSPLHF. The CDR3 DNA is TGTGCCAGCAGTTTGGCCCGGGGGACAGGGTCACCCCTCCACTTT.

This clonotype was picked up a small number of times. This chain connects TRBV13 to TRBJ1-4, with a weak D call TRBD1 (6 bases). CDR1 is PRHDT and CDR2 is FYEKMQ in the germline V gene (reference sequence). Trimming pared 0 bases from V and 3 bases from J, leaving 11 bases between. The CDR3 has 16 residues. This CDR3 reads CASSLGRQDANEKLFF. Here the CDR3 DNA reads TGTGCCAGCAGCTTAGGCCGACAGGACGCTAATGAAAAACTGTTTTTT.

This clonotype has a handful of counts. The chain combines TRBV27 with TRBJ2-5; unclear D gene. V was trimmed by 1 base and J by 1 base, leaving 7 bases between them. The CDR3 is made up of 14 amino acids. Germline CDR1 MNHEY, CDR2 SMNVEV (reference sequence). The CDR3 coding sequence is TGTGCCAGCAGTTTATATACGGGCCAAGAGACCCAGTACTTC. Translation: CASSLYTGQETQYF.

This clonotype has a handful of counts. The chain employs TRBV12-3 or TRBV12-4 and TRBJ2-7; D is ambiguous. The CDR3 is 15 residues long. Trimming removed 2 bases at V and 2 bases at J, with 13 bases between. CDR3 in amino acids: CASSLSHTGAYEQYF. The CDR3 region has the DNA TGTGCCAGCAGTTTAAGCCACACGGGCGCCTACGAGCAGTACTTC.

This clonotype was seen a handful of times. This could be a read error, since a much larger clone is one nucleotide away. V is TRBV7-8 and J is TRBJ2-5, with 7 bases matching TRBD1. The CDR3 runs to 13 residues. The germline V gene has CDR1 SGHVS and CDR2 FQNEAQ. V gave up 4 bases and J gave up 5 bases; unmatched junction bases: 4. The CDR3 loop is CASSSTGWETQYF. Here the CDR3 DNA reads TGTGCCAGCAGCTCGACAGGGTGGGAGACCCAGTACTTC.

This clonotype was seen ten or more times. The V and J genes are TRBV10-3 and TRBJ2-7; 9 bases map to TRBD1. After removal of 6 bases from V and 6 bases from J, the junction contained 12 bases not matched to a gene. Germline V gives CDR1 ENHRY, CDR2 SYGVKD. This CDR3 spans 15 amino acids. The CDR3 is CAIRPKGTGSTEQYF. In DNA, the CDR3 is TGTGCCATCAGACCCAAAGGGACAGGGAGTACCGAGCAGTACTTC.

This clonotype appeared many times. The rearrangement uses TRBV7-3 and TRBJ1-1; D is unclear. Germline loops: CDR1 SGHTA, CDR2 FQGTGA. The CDR3 extends over 13 amino acids. V was shortened by 3 bases and J by 6 bases, with 11 bases between the two germline ends. For the CDR3, the DNA is TGTGCCAGCAGCTTCTCCACTAAATCTGAAGCTTTCTTT. This gives the protein CASSFSTKSEAFF. The complete variable domain, with remaining parts taken from reference TRBV7-3 and TRBJ1-1, reads GAGVSQTPSNKVTEKGKYVELRCDPISGHTALYWYRQSLGQGPEFLIYFQGTGAADDSGLPNDRFFAVRPEGSVSTLKIQRTERGDSAVYLCASSFSTKSEAFFGQGTRLTVV.

This clonotype was counted between two and nine times. This chain connects TRBV7-9 to TRBJ1-1, with D unresolved. Germline loops: CDR1 SEHNR, CDR2 FQNEAQ (reference sequence). The CDR3 has 13 residues. The V end was cut by 3 bases, the J end by 5 bases, with 10 bases between. As DNA, the CDR3 is TGTGCCAGCAGCTTGTATCGGGATACTGAAGCTTTCTTT. It is translated as CASSLYRDTEAFF.

This clonotype showed up many times. The chain has TRBV24-1 and TRBJ2-1; D is possibly TRBD2 (7 bases). CDR1 and CDR2 from the germline V gene are KGHDR and SFDVKD. V dropped 1 base and J dropped 9 bases, with 9 bases sitting between them. The CDR3 spans 13 residues. In DNA form, the CDR3 reads TGTGCCACCAGTGATTTTGGGGGGGCTGAGCAGTTCTTC. This translates into CATSDFGGAEQFF.

This rearrangement joins TRBV2 to TRBJ2-7; 10 bases are a match to TRBD1. The CDR3 runs to 14 residues. J gave up 4 bases and V 6 bases, and 6 bases lay outside the gene matches. Germline CDR1 and CDR2: SNHLY and FYNNEI. The CDR3 loop reads CASRPGQGGYEQYF. In nucleotides, the CDR3 is TGTGCCAGCAGGCCCGGACAGGGGGGTTACGAGCAGTACTTC.

This clonotype was counted many times. V and J are TRBV29-1 and TRBJ1-1, with TRBD1 matching 10 bases. Germline V gene lookup returns CDR1 SQVTM and CDR2 ANQGSEA. V dropped 3 bases and J dropped 0; count of bases not matched to a gene: 10. This CDR3 has 17 residues. The CDR3, as DNA: TGCAGCGTTGAGGGGTTCCCGGGACAGGGGTTGAACACTGAAGCTTTCTTT. Translated: CSVEGFPGQGLNTEAFF.

The gene calls are TRBV6-1 and TRBJ1-5, with 9 bases that match TRBD1. The CDR3 has 16 residues. Per germline, CDR1 MNHNS and CDR2 SASEGT. Unmatched junction bases numbered 7, after V lost 5 bases and J lost 2 bases. The CDR3 nucleotides are TGTGCCAGCAGTCCGGGGACAGGGATCGGCAATCAGCCCCAGCATTTT. Amino acid sequence: CASSPGTGIGNQPQHF.

This clonotype was observed many times. This sequence joins TRBV12-3 or TRBV12-4 and TRBJ2-1; D not certain. The CDR3 extends over 13 amino acids. Trimming removed 4 bases from V and 8 bases from J, with 12 bases in between. CDR3 sequence (DNA): TGTGCCAGCAGTTCCGGGTCCAGAGATGAGCAGTTCTTC. Residues: CASSSGSRDEQFF.

This clonotype was seen repeatedly, ten times or more. The genes are TRBV11-2 and TRBJ1-6; D unresolved. The germline V gene encodes CDR1 SGHAT and CDR2 FQNNGV. V was cut by 0 bases and J by 10 bases, with 13 bases left in between. This CDR3 spans 15 amino acids. CDR3 DNA: TGTGCCAGCAGCTTAGAGCGGGCAGGTTTATCACCCCTCCACTTT. Translating gives CASSLERAGLSPLHF.

The sample holds a few counts of this clonotype. The V gene is TRBV6-5, the J gene TRBJ2-7, with TRBD1 identical over 7 bases. The CDR3 runs to 16 residues. Per the germline V gene, CDR1 is MNHEY and CDR2 is SVGAGI. Losses at the gene ends were 2 bases for V and 2 bases for J; bases not matched to a gene: 9. In DNA form, the CDR3 reads TGTGCCAGCAGTTACCAGACTTCACAGGGGACCTACGAGCAGTACTTC. The encoded protein is CASSYQTSQGTYEQYF.